What follows is one TCR beta chain and its context. Germline values: CDR1 SGHRS, CDR2 YFSETQ. The CDR3 extends over 17 amino acids. V was pared by 5 bases and J by 2 bases, with 16 bases of the junction left unmatched. The entry originates in a study of blood T cell repertoires in COVID-19. The wider study: The origin of the acute and convalescent COVID-19 samples was the United States, Italy and Spain. PBMCs, B-cell-depleted T cells, or T cells provided the cDNA or gDNA that made up the material.

Per the original data handling: Nucleated cell counts were estimated from reference gene primer amplification. Libraries were prepared by immunoSEQ multiplex PCR; TCRdb keeps only in-frame clonotypes and omits some of them. That table gives V, J and clone size, and the DNA gave D and trimming. The sample has around 110,000 clones, around 83% seen once. This sequence originates from a man between 65 and 85 years old with acute or convalescent COVID-19. Sequenced: peripheral blood. V usage is TRBV5-1 and J usage is TRBJ2-7, with 7 bases aligning to TRBD2. As DNA, the CDR3 is TGCGCCAGCAGTCCCCAATCGCTTGGGGGGGGGACCTACGAGCAGTACTTC. It specifies CASSPQSLGGGTYEQYF.